This TCR beta chain appears in the sequencing data of a study of human T cells and chemical hapten exposure. Study details: During the approximately 25-week study period, patients had diphenylcyclopropenone applied to the scalp every week.

Time point described: pre-sensitization, week 0. The treatment: therapeutic diphenylcyclopropenone sensitization with weekly scalp DPC. It was from unfractionated whole blood that total RNA was extracted. This clonotype appeared a few times. The CDR3 is made up of 13 amino acids. Trimming cost V 1 base and J 7 bases; bases outside gene matches: 6. Germline CDR1 is DFQATT and CDR2 is SNEGSKA (reference sequence). TCRdb re-analysed the RACE reads in MiXCR, keeping a single row per CDR3 protein. The sample carries approximately 32,000 distinct CDR3 sequences, less than 15% recorded once. This sequence joins TRBV20-1 and TRBJ2-5; 7 bases fit TRBD2. Here the sequenced sample was whole blood, taken in connection with sensitization to the hapten diphenylcyclopropenone (DPC). The sequence was collected from a middle-aged woman with alopecia areata. Some clones in this sample may be carry-over from other donors' samples. The CDR3 bases are TGCAGTGCTAGAGCCAGCGGGATCGTGACCCAGTACTTC. Amino acids: CSARASGIVTQYF.